The present T cell receptor (beta chain) was sequenced within a study of T cell responses to AZD1222 COVID-19 vaccine (dated by TCRdb to the early 2020s). Describing the broader study: AZD1222 recipients with second doses at about 4 weeks or about 12 weeks were pooled, because spike-specific TCR depth and breadth did not differ between schedules. TCR sequencing covered more than 230 trial participants: 200 to 220 given two doses of AZD1222 and 26 given two doses of MenACWY control vaccine. Trial participants were enrolled by age into 18-55, 56-69 and 70-plus year subgroups, with 148, 28 and 57 TCR-sequenced participants respectively. The research as a whole found: The whole spike protein was spanned by vaccine-associated CD4 TCRs, and dominant responses were seen in regions 160-218 and 743-854. A significant rise in spike-specific TCR breadth and depth was observed after two AZD1222 doses relative to day 0 and relative to MenACWY recipients. Conclusions about previously exposed vaccinees are limited, since just a handful of AZD1222 recipients were seropositive for SARS-CoV-2 at baseline. Because no day 14 peak-response samples were available, the repertoires could be characterized only after the peak T cell response. Participants were mostly white British, with more females than males. The authors suggested clonal diversity may have been underestimated. Reportedly, close to half of the unique spike-specific TCRs recognized epitopes lying outside the regions that are mutated in the B.1.351 and B.1.1.7 variants. The 56-69-year group was small, and its depth increase did not reach significance, likely because of low power.

As encoded in the germline V gene, CDR1 is SQVTM while CDR2 is ANQGSEA. The V and J ends are trimmed by 1 base and 7 bases, leaving 19 bases between them. From cysteine to phenylalanine, the CDR3 is 15 amino acids long. The read is trimmed to its CDR3 DNA, 45 bases read in frame from base 1. This clone is judged medium-sized (0.01 to 0.1%). No cognate antigen has been identified for it. No qualities accompany the bases; no much larger clone lies one base away. The CDR3 regions of human TCRbeta chains were analyzed by immunosequencing. Per the authors' processing: TCRs in the repertoires were compared against a reference library of SARS-CoV-2-specific TCRs that had been generated with the MIRA antigen-specificity platform. Breadth was defined as the fraction of unique TCRs that were SARS-CoV-2-associated, and depth was defined as the fraction of total T cells that were SARS-CoV-2-associated. Using the MIRA data, every spike-specific TCR was mapped to the spike region that the TCR reacted to and assigned to either a CD4 or a CD8 class. Log10-transformed breadth and depth values were compared by one-way ANOVA with Sidak's multiple comparisons tests. Sourced from immuneACCESS, this table was stored by TCRdb with only in-frame sequences that have V and J called. A share of the clones is absent; for the studies checked, an unresolved V gene accounts for under half, and the remainder has no known explanation. V and J calls and clone size are as listed in that table; D and trimming were resolved from the DNA. For this sample the table gives roughly 120,000 clones, of which roughly 90% were detected only once. The ten most abundant clones make up 7.5% to 9.5% of the sample.

The label giving this sample's time point can be read as: baseline before first vaccination. The vaccinee samples were drawn from two UK trials, COV001 and COV002, one of which was a single-blind randomized controlled phase 2/3 trial testing AZD1222 (ChAdOx1 nCoV-19) in healthy adults. For TCRbeta chain sequencing, PBMC samples were collected from trial participants at day 0 and at day 28 after the second dose. Here the chain combines TRBV29-1 and TRBJ1-2; a tentative D match to TRBD1 spans 6 bases. The sequencing here drew on peripheral blood, taken on day 0 of AZD1222 vaccination. The TCR was taken from an adult in good health. The DNA is as follows: TGCAGCGTTGAAGGCGAACAGGGACATCACTTTGGCTACACCTTC. Its protein reads: CSVEGEQGHHFGYTF.